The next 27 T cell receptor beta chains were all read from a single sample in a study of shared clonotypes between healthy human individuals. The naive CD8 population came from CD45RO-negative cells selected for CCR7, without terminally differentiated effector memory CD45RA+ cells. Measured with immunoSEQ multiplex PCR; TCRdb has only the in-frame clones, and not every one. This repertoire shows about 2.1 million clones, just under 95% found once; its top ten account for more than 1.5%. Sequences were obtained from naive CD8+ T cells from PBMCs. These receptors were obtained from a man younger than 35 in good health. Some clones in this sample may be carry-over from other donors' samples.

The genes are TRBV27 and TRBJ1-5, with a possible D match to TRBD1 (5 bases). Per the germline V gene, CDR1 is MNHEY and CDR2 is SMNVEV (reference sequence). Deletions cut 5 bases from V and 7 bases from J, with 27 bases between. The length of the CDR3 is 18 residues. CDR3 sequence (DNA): TGTGCCAGCAGTCCATCTTGGGGCAGACGCATATTTCTACAGCCCCAGCATTTT. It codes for CASSPSWGRRIFLQPQHF.

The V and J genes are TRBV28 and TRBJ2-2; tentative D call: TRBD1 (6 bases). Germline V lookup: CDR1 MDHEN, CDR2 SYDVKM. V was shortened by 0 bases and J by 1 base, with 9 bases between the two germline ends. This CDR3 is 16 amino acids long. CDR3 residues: CASSLWSGENTGELFF. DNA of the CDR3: TGTGCCAGCAGTTTATGGTCAGGGGAGAACACCGGGGAGCTGTTTTTT.

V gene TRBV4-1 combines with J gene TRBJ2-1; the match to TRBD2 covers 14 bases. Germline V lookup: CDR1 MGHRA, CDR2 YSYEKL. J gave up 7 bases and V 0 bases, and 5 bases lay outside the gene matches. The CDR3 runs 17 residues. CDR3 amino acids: CASSQETGTSGRNEQFF. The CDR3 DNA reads TGCGCCAGCAGCCAAGAAACCGGGACTAGCGGGAGAAATGAGCAGTTCTTC.

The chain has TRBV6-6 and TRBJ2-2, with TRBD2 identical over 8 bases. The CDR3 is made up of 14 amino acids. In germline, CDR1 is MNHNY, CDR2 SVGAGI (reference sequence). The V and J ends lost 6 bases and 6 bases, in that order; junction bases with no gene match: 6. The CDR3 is CASSGGAWAGELFF. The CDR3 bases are TGTGCCAGCAGCGGGGGGGCTTGGGCCGGGGAGCTGTTTTTT.

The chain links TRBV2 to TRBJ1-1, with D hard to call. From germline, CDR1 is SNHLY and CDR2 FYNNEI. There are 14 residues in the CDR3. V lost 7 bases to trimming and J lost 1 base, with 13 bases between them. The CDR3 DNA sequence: TGTGCCAGCACTAGGGTTGAGGAGAACACTGAAGCTTTCTTT. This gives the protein CASTRVEENTEAFF.

The CDR3 DNA follows: TGTGCCAGTAGTTTGACCACGACTAGGAACACCGGGGAGCTGTTTTTT. Translation: CASSLTTTRNTGELFF. This rearrangement joins TRBV19 to TRBJ2-2; D perhaps matches TRBD2 (6 bases). The CDR3 has 16 amino acids. CDR1 is LNHDA, CDR2 SQIVND, per germline (reference sequence). Trimming cost V 5 bases and J 1 base, with 14 bases left between them.

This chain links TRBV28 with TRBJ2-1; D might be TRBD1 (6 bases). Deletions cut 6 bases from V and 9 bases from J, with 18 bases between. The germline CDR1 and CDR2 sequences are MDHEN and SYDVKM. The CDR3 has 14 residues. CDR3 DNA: TGTGCCAGCAGGCCCAGCACAACAGGGATTGAGCAGTTCTTC. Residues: CASRPSTTGIEQFF.

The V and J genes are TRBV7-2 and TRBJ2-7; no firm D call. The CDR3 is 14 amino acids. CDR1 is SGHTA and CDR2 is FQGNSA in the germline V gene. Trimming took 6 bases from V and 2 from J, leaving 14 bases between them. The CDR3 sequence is CASRMGRPTYEQYF. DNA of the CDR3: TGTGCCAGCAGAATGGGTCGCCCCACCTACGAGCAGTACTTC.

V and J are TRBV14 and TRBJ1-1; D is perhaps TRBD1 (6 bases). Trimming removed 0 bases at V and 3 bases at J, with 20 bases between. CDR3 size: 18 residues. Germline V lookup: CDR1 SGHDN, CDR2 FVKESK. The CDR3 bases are TGTGCCAGCAGCCAAGATCTTGTGAGGGGGAACGGATACACTGAAGCTTTCTTT. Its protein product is CASSQDLVRGNGYTEAFF.

CDR3: CAMGPLEQYF. For the CDR3, the DNA is TGTGCCATGGGGCCCTTGGAGCAGTACTTC. The chain couples TRBV7-9 to TRBJ2-7; possibly TRBD1 for D (5 bases). The germline V gene has CDR1 SEHNR and CDR2 FQNEAQ (reference sequence). Trimming left V 10 bases short and J 7 bases short, with 11 bases between. CDR3 size: 10 residues.

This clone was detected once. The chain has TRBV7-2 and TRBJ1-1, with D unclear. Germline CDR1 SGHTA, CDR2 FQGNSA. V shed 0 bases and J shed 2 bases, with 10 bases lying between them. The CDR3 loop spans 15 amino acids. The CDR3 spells CASSLAPAINTEAFF. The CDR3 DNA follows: TGTGCCAGCAGCTTAGCGCCGGCTATTAACACTGAAGCTTTCTTT.

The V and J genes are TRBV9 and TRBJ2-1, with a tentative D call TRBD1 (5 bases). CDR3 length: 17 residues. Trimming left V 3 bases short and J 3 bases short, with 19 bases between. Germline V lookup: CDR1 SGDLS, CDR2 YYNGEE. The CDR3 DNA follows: TGTGCCAGCAGCGCGAAAAAGGACATGCCTGTCTACAATGAGCAGTTCTTC. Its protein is CASSAKKDMPVYNEQFF.

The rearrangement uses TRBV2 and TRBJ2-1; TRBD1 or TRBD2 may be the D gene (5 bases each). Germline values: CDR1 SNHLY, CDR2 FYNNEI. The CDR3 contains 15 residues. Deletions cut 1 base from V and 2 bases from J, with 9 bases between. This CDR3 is CASSEGTLAYNEQFF. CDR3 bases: TGTGCCAGCAGTGAAGGGACACTAGCCTACAATGAGCAGTTCTTC.

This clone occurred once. This CDR3 is CASSYRWGSASYEQYF. In nucleotides, the CDR3 is TGTGCCAGCAGTTACCGATGGGGCAGTGCGTCCTACGAGCAGTACTTC. The rearrangement joins TRBV6-5 to TRBJ2-7, with D possibly TRBD1 on 5 matching bases. CDR3 length: 16 amino acids. Germline CDR1 and CDR2: MNHEY and SVGAGI. Trimming shortened V by 2 bases and J by 1 base, and 15 bases separated the two germline ends.

The DNA for the CDR3 is TGTGCCAGCAGCGGAAATACAAACTACGAGCAGTACTTC. This sequence encodes CASSGNTNYEQYF. This chain uses TRBV9 with TRBJ2-7, with unresolved D. The CDR3 has 13 residues. Deletions cut 3 bases from V and 3 bases from J, with 10 bases between. The germline CDR1 and CDR2 sequences are SGDLS and YYNGEE.

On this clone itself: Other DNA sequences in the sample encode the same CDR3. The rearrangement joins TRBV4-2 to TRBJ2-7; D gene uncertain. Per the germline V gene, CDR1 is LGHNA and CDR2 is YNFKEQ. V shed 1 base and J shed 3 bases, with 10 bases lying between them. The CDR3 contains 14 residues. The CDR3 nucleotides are TGTGCCAGCAGCCAAGGCCCCGGAAGCTACGAGCAGTACTTC. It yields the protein CASSQGPGSYEQYF.

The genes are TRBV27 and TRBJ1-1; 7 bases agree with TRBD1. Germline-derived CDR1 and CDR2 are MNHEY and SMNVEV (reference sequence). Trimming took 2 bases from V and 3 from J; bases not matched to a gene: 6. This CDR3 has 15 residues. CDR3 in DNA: TGTGCCAGCAGTTTAGATACCAGGGGGTACACTGAAGCTTTCTTT. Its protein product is CASSLDTRGYTEAFF.

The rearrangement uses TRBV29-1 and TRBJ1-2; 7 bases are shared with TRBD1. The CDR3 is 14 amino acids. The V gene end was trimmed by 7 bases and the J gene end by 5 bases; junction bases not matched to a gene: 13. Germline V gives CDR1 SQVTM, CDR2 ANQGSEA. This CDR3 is CSAHLGQNFYGYTF. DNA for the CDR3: TGCAGCGCCCATCTGGGACAGAACTTTTATGGCTACACCTTC.

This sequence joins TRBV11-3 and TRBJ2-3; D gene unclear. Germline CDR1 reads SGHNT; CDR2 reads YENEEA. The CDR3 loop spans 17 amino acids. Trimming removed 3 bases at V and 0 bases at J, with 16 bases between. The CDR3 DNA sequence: TGTGCCAGCAGCTTTCCTGGGCCGTCCTACAGCACAGATACGCAGTATTTT. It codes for CASSFPGPSYSTDTQYF.

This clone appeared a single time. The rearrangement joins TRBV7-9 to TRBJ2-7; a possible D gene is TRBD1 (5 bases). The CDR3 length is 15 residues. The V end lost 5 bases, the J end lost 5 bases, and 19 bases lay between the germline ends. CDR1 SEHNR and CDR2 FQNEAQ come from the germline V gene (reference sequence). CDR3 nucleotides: TGTGCCAGCAGCCCCGCCCGACAGCCGCTGCACGAGCAGTACTTC. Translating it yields CASSPARQPLHEQYF.

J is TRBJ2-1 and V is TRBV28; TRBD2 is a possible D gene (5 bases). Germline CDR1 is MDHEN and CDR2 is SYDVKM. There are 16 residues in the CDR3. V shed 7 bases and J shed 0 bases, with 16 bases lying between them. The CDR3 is CASTPLRATSYNEQFF. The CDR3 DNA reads TGTGCCAGCACCCCTTTGAGGGCCACCTCCTACAATGAGCAGTTCTTC.

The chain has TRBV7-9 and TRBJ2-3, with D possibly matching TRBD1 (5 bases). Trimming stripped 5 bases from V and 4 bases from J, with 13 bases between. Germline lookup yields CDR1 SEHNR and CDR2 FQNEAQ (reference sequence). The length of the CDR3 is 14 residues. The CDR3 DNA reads TGTGCCAGCAGCCCCTCAGGGCTTTCAGATACGCAGTATTTT. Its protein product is CASSPSGLSDTQYF.

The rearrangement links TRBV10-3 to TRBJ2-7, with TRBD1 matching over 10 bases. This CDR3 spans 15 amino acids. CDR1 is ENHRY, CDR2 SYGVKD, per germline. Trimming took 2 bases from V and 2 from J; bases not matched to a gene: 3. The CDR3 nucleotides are TGTGCCATCAGTGAGGCGGGACAGGGGACCTACGAGCAGTACTTC. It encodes CAISEAGQGTYEQYF.

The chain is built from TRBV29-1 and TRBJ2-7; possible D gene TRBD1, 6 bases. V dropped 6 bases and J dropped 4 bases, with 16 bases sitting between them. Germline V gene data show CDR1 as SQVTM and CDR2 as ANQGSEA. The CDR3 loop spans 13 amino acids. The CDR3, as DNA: TGCAGCGTGGCACTAACAGGGTTTTACGAGCAGTACTTC. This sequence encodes CSVALTGFYEQYF.

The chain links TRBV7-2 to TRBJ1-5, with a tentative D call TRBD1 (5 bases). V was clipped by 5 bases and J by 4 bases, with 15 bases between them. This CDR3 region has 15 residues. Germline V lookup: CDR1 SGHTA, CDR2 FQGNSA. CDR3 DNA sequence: TGTGCCAGCAGCCTAAGAGTGGGGGTTAATCAGCCCCAGCATTTT. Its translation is CASSLRVGVNQPQHF.

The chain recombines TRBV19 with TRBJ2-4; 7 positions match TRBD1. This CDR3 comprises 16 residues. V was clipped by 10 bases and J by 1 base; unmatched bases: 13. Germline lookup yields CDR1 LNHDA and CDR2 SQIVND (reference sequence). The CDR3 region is CAIFTMTGQAKNIQYF. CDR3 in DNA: TGTGCCATTTTTACCATGACAGGGCAGGCCAAAAACATTCAGTACTTC.

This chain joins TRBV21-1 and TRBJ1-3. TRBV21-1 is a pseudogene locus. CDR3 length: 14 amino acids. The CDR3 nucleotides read TGTGCCAGCAGCAACCGGGGCAGGAGGAACACCATATATTTT. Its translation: CASSNRGRRNTIYF.